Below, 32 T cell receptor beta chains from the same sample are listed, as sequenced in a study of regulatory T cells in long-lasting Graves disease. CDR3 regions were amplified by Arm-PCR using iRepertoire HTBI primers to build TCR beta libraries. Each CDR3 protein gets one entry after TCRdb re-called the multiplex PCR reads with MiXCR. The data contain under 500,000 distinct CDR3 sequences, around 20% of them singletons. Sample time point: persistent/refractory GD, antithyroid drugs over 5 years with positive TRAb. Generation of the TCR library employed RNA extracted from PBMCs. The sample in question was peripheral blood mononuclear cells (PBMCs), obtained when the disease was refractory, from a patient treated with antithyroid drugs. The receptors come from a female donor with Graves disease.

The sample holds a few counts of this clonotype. The CDR3 nucleotides read TGTGCCAGCAGTTACTCCCGCCAGCGTAGTGGCTACACCTTC. This gives the protein CASSYSRQRSGYTF. This chain connects TRBV6-5 to TRBJ1-2; D remains unclear. The CDR3 has 14 amino acids. The germline CDR1 and CDR2 sequences are MNHEY and SVGAGI. Trimming left V 0 bases short and J 7 bases short, with 12 bases between.

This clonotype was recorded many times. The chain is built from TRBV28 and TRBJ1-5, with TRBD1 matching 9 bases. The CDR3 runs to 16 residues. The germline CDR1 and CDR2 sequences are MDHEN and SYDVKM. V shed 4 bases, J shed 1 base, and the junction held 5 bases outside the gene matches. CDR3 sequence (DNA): TGTGCCAGCAGTTCGGGGACAGGGCTGAGCAATCAGCCCCAGCATTTT. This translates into CASSSGTGLSNQPQHF.

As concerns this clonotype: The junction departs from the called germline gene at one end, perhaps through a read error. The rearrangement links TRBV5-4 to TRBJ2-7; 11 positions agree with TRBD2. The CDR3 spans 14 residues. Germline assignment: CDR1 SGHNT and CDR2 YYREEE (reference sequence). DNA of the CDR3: TGTGCCAGCAGCTTGGCCGGGACTAGCGGCAAGGGAGTATTC. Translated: CASSLAGTSGKGVF.

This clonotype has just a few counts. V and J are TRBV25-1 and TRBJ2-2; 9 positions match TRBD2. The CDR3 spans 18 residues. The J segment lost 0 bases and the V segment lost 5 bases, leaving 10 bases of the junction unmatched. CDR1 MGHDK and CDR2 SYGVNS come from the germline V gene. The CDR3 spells CASSFGLAGTTNTGELFF. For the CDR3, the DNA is TGTGCCAGCAGTTTCGGGCTAGCGGGAACCACGAACACCGGGGAGCTGTTTTTT. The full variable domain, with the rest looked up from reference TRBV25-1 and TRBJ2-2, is EADIYQTPRYLVIGTGKKITLECSQTMGHDKMYWYQQDPGMELHLIHYSYGVNSTEKGDLSSESTVSRIRTEHFPLTLESARPSHTSQYLCASSFGLAGTTNTGELFFGEGSRLTVL.

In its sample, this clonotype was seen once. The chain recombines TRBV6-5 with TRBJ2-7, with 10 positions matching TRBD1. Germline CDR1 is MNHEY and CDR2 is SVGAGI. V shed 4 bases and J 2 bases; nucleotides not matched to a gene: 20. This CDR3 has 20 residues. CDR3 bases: TGTGCCAGCAGTTCCATCAGATCGGGACAGGGGCTGTTTCAAGCCTACGAGCAGTACTTC. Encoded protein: CASSSIRSGQGLFQAYEQYF.

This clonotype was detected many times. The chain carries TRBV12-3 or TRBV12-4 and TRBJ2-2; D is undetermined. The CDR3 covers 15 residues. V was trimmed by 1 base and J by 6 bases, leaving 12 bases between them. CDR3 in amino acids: CASSLVSESAGELFF. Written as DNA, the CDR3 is TGTGCCAGCAGTTTAGTGTCTGAGTCCGCCGGGGAGCTGTTTTTT.

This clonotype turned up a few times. CDR3 protein: CASSLSGSTDTQYF. The CDR3 nucleotides are TGTGCCAGCAGTCTTAGCGGGAGCACAGATACGCAGTATTTT. The chain employs TRBV7-9 and TRBJ2-3; 7 bases line up with TRBD2. The V segment lost 6 bases and the J segment 0 bases; nucleotides outside the gene matches: 3. The CDR3 runs 14 residues. Germline assignment: CDR1 SEHNR and CDR2 FQNEAQ (reference sequence).

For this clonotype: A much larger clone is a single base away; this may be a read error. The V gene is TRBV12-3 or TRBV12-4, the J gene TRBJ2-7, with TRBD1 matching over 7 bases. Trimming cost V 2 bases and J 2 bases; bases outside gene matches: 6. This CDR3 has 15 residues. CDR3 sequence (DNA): TGTGCCAGCAGTTTAAAGACAGGGCTAACCTACGAGCAGTACTTC. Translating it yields CASSLKTGLTYEQYF.

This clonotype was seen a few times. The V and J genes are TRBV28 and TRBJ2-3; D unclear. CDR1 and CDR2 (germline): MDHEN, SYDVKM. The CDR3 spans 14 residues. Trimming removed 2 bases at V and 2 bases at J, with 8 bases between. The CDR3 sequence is CASSLRRPTDTQYF. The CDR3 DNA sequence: TGTGCCAGCAGTTTAAGACGGCCCACAGATACGCAGTATTTT.

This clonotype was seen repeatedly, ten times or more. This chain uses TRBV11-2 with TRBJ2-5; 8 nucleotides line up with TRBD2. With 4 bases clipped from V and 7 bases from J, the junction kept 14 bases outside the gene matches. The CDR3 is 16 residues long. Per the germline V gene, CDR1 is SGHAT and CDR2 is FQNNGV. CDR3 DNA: TGTGCCAGCAGCTCCCTTCCCGGGAGGGATAGCGGGACCCAGTACTTC. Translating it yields CASSSLPGRDSGTQYF.

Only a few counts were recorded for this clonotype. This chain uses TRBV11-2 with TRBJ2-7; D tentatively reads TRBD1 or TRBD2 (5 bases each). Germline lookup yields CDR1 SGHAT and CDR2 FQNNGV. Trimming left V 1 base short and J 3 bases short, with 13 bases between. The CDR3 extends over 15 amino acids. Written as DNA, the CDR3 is TGTGCCAGCAGCTTAGTGGGGGACGGTTACTACGAGCAGTACTTC. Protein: CASSLVGDGYYEQYF.

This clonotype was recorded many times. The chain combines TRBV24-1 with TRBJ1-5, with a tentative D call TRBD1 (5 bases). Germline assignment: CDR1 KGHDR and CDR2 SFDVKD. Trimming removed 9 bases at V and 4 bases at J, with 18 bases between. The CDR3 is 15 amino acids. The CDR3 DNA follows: TGTGCCACCGGGGATACGGGGGAGGGAAATCAGCCCCAGCATTTT. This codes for CATGDTGEGNQPQHF.

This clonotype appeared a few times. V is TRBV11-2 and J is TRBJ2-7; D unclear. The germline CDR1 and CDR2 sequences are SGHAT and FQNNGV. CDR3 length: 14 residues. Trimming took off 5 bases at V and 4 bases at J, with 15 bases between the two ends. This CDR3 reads CASSESIPPYEQYF. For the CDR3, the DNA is TGTGCCAGCAGCGAGAGTATTCCCCCTTACGAGCAGTACTTC.

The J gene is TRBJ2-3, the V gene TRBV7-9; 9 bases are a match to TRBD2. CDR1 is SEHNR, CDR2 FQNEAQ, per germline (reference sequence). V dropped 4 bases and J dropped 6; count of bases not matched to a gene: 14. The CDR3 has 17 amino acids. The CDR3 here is CASSYAASGTPGDTQYF. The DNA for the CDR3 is TGTGCCAGCAGCTACGCGGCTAGCGGGACTCCAGGGGATACGCAGTATTTT. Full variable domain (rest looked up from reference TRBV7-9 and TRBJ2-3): DTGVSQNPRHKITKRGQNVTFRCDPISEHNRLYWYRQTLGQGPEFLTYFQNEAQLEKSRLLSDRFSAERPKGSFSTLEIQRTEQGDSAMYLCASSYAASGTPGDTQYFGPGTRLTVL.

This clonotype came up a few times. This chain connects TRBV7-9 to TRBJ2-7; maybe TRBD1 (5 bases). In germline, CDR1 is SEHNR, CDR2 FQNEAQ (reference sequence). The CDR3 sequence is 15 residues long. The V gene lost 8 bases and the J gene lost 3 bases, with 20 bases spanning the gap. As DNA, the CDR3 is TGTGCCAGCTCCAGGGCAACGACTCAAGACTACGAGCAGTACTTC. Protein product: CASSRATTQDYEQYF.

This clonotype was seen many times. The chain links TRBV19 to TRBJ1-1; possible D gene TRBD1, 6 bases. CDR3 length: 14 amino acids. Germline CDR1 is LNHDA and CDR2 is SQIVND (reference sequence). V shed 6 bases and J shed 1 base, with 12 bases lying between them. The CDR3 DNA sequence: TGTGCCAGTAGACCCCGGGACACGAACACTGAAGCTTTCTTT. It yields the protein CASRPRDTNTEAFF. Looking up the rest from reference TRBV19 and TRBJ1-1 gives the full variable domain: DGGITQSPKYLFRKEGQNVTLSCEQNLNHDAMYWYRQDPGQGLRLIYYSQIVNDFQKGDIAEGYSVSREKKESFPLTVTSAQKNPTAFYLCASRPRDTNTEAFFGQGTRLTVV.

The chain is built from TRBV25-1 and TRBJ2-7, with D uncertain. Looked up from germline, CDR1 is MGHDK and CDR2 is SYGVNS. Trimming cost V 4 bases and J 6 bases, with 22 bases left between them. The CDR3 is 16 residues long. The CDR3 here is CASSGRHNTNLGEQYF. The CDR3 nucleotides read TGTGCCAGCAGTGGAAGACACAATACAAACTTAGGCGAGCAGTACTTC.

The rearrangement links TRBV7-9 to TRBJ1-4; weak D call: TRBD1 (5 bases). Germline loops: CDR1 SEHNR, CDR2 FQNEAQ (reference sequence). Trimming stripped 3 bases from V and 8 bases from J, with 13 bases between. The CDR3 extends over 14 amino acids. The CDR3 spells CASSLSQGNEKLFF. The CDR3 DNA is TGTGCCAGCAGCTTGAGCCAGGGTAACGAAAAACTGTTTTTT.

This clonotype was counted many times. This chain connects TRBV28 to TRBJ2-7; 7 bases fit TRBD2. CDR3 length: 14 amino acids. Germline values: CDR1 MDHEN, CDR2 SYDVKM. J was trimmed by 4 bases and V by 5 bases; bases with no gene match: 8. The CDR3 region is CASSPGTNHYEQYF. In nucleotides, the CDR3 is TGTGCCAGCAGTCCCGGGACTAACCATTACGAGCAGTACTTC. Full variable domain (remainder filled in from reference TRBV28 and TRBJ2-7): DVKVTQSSRYLVKRTGEKVFLECVQDMDHENMFWYRQDPGLGLRLIYFSYDVKMKEKGDIPEGYSVSREKKERFSLILESASTNQTSMYLCASSPGTNHYEQYFGPGTRLTVT.

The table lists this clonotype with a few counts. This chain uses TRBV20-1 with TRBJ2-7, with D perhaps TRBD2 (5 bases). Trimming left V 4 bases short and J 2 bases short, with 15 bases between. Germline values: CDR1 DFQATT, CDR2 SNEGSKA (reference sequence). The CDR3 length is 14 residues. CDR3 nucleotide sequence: TGCAGTGCTATAGAAGGAAGCGGCCCCTACGAGCAGTACTTC. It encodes CSAIEGSGPYEQYF.

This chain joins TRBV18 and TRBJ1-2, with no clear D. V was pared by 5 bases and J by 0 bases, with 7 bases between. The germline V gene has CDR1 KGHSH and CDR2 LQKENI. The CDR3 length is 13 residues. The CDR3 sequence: CASSSTTNYGYTF. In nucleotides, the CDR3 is TGTGCCAGCTCATCAACAACTAACTATGGCTACACCTTC.

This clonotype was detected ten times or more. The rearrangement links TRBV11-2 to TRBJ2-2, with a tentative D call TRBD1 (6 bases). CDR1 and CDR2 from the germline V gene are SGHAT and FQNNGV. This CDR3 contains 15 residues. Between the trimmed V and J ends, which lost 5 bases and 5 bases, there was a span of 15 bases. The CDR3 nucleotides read TGTGCCAGCAGCCGTCGACAGGATATAACCGGGGAGCTGTTTTTT. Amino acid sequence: CASSRRQDITGELFF.

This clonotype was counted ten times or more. DNA of the CDR3: TGTGCCAGCAGTGCTGGACAGGGTCACACCGGGGAGCTGTTTTTT. Amino acid sequence: CASSAGQGHTGELFF. This chain connects TRBV2 to TRBJ2-2, with 8 positions matching TRBD1. This CDR3 contains 15 residues. V dropped 4 bases and J dropped 3; count of bases not matched to a gene: 4. The germline V gene has CDR1 SNHLY and CDR2 FYNNEI.

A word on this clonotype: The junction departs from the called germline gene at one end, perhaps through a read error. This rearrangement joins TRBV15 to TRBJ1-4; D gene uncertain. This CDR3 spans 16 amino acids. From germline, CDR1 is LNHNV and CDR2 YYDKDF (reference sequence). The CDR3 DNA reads TGTGCCACCGGCAGAGATTTTGGGCCAGTAAATGAAAAACTGTTTTTT. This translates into CATGRDFGPVNEKLFF.

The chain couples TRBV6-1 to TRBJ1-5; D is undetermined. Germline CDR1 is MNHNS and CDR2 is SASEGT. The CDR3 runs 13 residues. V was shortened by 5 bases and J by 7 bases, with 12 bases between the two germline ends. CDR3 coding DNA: TGTGCCAGCAGTAACGGGCTAGAGCAGCCCCAGCATTTT. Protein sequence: CASSNGLEQPQHF.

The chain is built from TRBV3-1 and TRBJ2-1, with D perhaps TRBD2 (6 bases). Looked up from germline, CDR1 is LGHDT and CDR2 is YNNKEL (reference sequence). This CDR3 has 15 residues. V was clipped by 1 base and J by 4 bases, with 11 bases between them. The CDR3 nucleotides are TGTGCCAGCAGCCAAGGGGACTGGGTATACAATGAGCAGTTCTTC. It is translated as CASSQGDWVYNEQFF.

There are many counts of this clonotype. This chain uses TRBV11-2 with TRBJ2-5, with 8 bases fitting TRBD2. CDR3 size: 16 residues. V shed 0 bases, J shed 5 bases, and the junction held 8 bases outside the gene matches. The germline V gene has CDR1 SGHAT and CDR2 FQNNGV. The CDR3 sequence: CASSLDQAGVEETQYF. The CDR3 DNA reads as TGTGCCAGCAGCTTAGATCAAGCGGGAGTGGAGGAGACCCAGTACTTC.

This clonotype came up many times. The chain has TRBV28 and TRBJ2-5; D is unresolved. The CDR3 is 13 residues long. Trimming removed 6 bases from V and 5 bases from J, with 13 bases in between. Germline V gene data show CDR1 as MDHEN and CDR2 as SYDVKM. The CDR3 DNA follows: TGTGCCAGCAGCAGACCCATGGGTGAGACCCAGTACTTC. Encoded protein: CASSRPMGETQYF. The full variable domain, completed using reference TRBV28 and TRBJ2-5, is DVKVTQSSRYLVKRTGEKVFLECVQDMDHENMFWYRQDPGLGLRLIYFSYDVKMKEKGDIPEGYSVSREKKERFSLILESASTNQTSMYLCASSRPMGETQYFGPGTRLLVL.

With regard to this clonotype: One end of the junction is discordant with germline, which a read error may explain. This CDR3 reads CSARLRLGTGHYGQYF. The DNA for the CDR3 is TGCAGTGCTAGACTCCGTCTAGGGACAGGGCACTACGGGCAGTACTTC. The V gene is TRBV20-1, the J gene TRBJ2-7, with 9 nucleotides matching TRBD1. This CDR3 has 16 residues. The germline gives CDR1 DFQATT, CDR2 SNEGSKA (reference sequence).

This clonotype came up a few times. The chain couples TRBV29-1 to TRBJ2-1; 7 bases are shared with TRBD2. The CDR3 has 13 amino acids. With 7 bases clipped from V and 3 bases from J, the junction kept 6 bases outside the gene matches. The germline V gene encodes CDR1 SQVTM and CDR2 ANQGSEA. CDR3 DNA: TGCAGCGGTGGGGCGGGGGTCTACAATGAGCAGTTCTTC. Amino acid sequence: CSGGAGVYNEQFF.

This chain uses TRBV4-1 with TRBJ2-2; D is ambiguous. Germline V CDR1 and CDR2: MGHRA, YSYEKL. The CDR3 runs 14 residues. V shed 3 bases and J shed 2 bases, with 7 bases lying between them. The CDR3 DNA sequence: TGCGCCAGCAGCCATGGAGTAAACACCGGGGAGCTGTTTTTT. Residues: CASSHGVNTGELFF.

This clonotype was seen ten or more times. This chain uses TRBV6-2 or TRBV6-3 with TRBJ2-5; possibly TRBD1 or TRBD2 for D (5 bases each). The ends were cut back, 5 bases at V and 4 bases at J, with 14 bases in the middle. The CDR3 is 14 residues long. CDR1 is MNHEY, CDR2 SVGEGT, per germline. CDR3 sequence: CASSDPPGRETQYF. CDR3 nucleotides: TGTGCCAGCAGTGACCCTCCAGGGAGAGAGACCCAGTACTTC.